Shown below are 25 T cell receptor beta chains from a single sample sequenced in a study of early T cells in non-severe SARS-CoV-2 infection. TCRdb re-called the 5' RACE reads through MiXCR, storing one row per CDR3 protein. The table has about 94,000 distinct CDR3 sequences, about 13% seen once. Sequenced sample: whole blood. These receptors were obtained from an adult who was a healthcare worker with PCR-confirmed SARS-CoV-2 infection or an uninfected control (not recorded which).

A few counts support this clonotype. The V gene is TRBV28, the J gene TRBJ2-1; D unclear. V lost 5 bases, J lost 11 bases, and 13 bases lay in between. CDR1 and CDR2 from the germline V gene are MDHEN and SYDVKM. The CDR3 length is 12 residues. CDR3 bases: TGTGCCAGCAGTAGCCAGAGCCTTAAGCAGTTCTTC. Amino acid sequence: CASSSQSLKQFF.

This clonotype was detected ten times or more. The chain combines TRBV20-1 with TRBJ2-4; tentatively, D is TRBD2 (5 bases). CDR1 and CDR2 (germline): DFQATT, SNEGSKA (reference sequence). Trimming pared 0 bases from V and 8 bases from J, leaving 20 bases between. The CDR3 runs to 16 residues. CDR3 amino acids: CSARDRRGFRRYIQYF. For the CDR3, the DNA is TGCAGTGCTAGAGATCGTAGAGGCTTCAGGAGGTACATTCAGTACTTC.

The sample holds many counts of this clonotype. This chain connects TRBV7-9 to TRBJ1-1; possibly TRBD1 for D (6 bases). Germline lookup yields CDR1 SEHNR and CDR2 FQNEAQ (reference sequence). There are 14 residues in the CDR3. V shed 5 bases and J shed 1 base, with 11 bases lying between them. For the CDR3, the DNA is TGTGCCAGCAGCCTGACAGGAACGAACACTGAAGCTTTCTTT. Translated: CASSLTGTNTEAFF.

This clonotype occurred a few times. The rearrangement joins TRBV29-1 to TRBJ2-7; D gene ambiguous. Germline V gives CDR1 SQVTM, CDR2 ANQGSEA. There are 12 residues in the CDR3. V was cut by 8 bases and J by 2 bases, with 13 bases left in between. This chain's CDR3 is CSIIREPYEQYF. DNA for the CDR3: TGCAGCATCATTCGAGAGCCCTACGAGCAGTACTTC.

This clonotype appeared many times. The chain couples TRBV6-5 to TRBJ1-3; 8 bases are shared with TRBD1. The germline gives CDR1 MNHEY, CDR2 SVGAGI. The CDR3 length is 15 residues. With V trimmed by 7 bases and J by 0 bases, 5 bases remained unmatched. This CDR3 is CASTDRADSGNTIYF. CDR3 nucleotide sequence: TGTGCCAGCACGGACAGGGCTGACTCTGGAAACACCATATATTTT.

This clonotype was counted once. This sequence joins TRBV5-5 and TRBJ2-7; 9 bases are shared with TRBD1. Losses at the gene ends were 1 base for V and 2 bases for J; bases not matched to a gene: 4. The CDR3 is made up of 15 amino acids. Per the germline V gene, CDR1 is SGHKS and CDR2 is YYEKEE (reference sequence). CDR3 DNA: TGTGCCAGCAGCTTGCGGGACAGGGCCCCCTACGAGCAGTACTTC. Protein product: CASSLRDRAPYEQYF. Full variable domain (outside the CDR3, taken from reference TRBV5-5 and TRBJ2-7): DAGVTQSPTHLIKTRGQQVTLRCSPISGHKSVSWYQQVLGQGPQFIFQYYEKEERGRGNFPDRFSARQFPNYSSELNVNALLLGDSALYLCASSLRDRAPYEQYFGPGTRLTVT.

This clonotype appeared many times. The chain links TRBV19 to TRBJ2-2, with TRBD2 as a possible D gene (5 bases). CDR1 LNHDA and CDR2 SQIVND come from the germline V gene (reference sequence). Trimming removed 3 bases from V and 2 bases from J, with 7 bases in between. This CDR3 has 14 amino acids. CDR3 loop: CASSIRGNTGELFF. CDR3 in DNA: TGTGCCAGTAGTATCCGGGGAAACACCGGGGAGCTGTTTTTT.

This clonotype was recorded a few times. J is TRBJ2-7 and V is TRBV7-9; TRBD1 aligns across 9 bases. V was clipped by 5 bases and J by 5 bases; unmatched bases: 4. This CDR3 contains 13 residues. In germline, CDR1 is SEHNR, CDR2 FQNEAQ (reference sequence). CDR3 in amino acids: CASSRGQGNEQYF. In DNA form, the CDR3 reads TGTGCCAGCAGCCGGGGACAGGGAAACGAGCAGTACTTC.

As DNA, the CDR3 is TGTGCCAGCAGCCCCCTGGGTGCCGGGGAGCTGTTTTTT. It yields the protein CASSPLGAGELFF. The J gene is TRBJ2-2, the V gene TRBV12-3 or TRBV12-4; D is unresolved. CDR3 length: 13 residues. V lost 6 bases and J 6 bases, leaving 11 bases between the germline ends.

The table lists this clonotype with many counts. The rearrangement joins TRBV5-1 to TRBJ2-7; 7 bases match TRBD1. Losses at the gene ends were 3 bases for V and 2 bases for J; bases not matched to a gene: 2. Germline lookup yields CDR1 SGHRS and CDR2 YFSETQ. The CDR3 covers 13 residues. The CDR3 reads CASSSGTAYEQYF. DNA of the CDR3: TGCGCCAGCAGCTCCGGGACAGCCTACGAGCAGTACTTC.

This clonotype was counted many times. A junction end diverges from the germline sequence, so it may reflect a read error. This sequence joins TRBV7-7 and TRBJ1-5; D might be TRBD1 (6 bases). Germline CDR1 and CDR2: SSHAT and FNYEAQ (reference sequence). CDR3 length equals 15 residues. The DNA of the CDR3 is TGTGCTAGCAGCGGACACAGGGATAGCAATCAGCCCCAGCATTTT. Translating gives CASSGHRDSNQPQHF.

This clonotype came up many times. The J gene is TRBJ2-1, the V gene TRBV2; D gene ambiguous. The V and J ends lost 9 bases and 1 base respectively, with 10 bases between them. Germline loops: CDR1 SNHLY, CDR2 FYNNEI. This CDR3 comprises 13 residues. CDR3 sequence (DNA): TGTGCCAGTCTGTTCAGTTCCTACAATGAGCAGTTCTTC. It translates to CASLFSSYNEQFF.

There are many counts of this clonotype. The gene calls are TRBV27 and TRBJ1-1, with 7 bases lining up with TRBD1. In germline, CDR1 is MNHEY, CDR2 SMNVEV (reference sequence). This CDR3 is 17 amino acids long. The J segment lost 4 bases and the V segment lost 7 bases, leaving 18 bases of the junction unmatched. The CDR3 here is CASTKWGRGGWSTEAFF. The CDR3 DNA reads as TGTGCCAGCACCAAATGGGGCAGGGGGGGCTGGAGCACTGAAGCTTTCTTT.

Ten or more counts support this clonotype. The J gene is TRBJ1-2, the V gene TRBV12-3 or TRBV12-4; perhaps TRBD1 as D (6 bases). The CDR3 loop spans 13 amino acids. V lost 4 bases, J lost 4 bases, and 10 bases lay in between. The CDR3 DNA reads TGTGCCAGCAGTTCTCAGGGGCCCTATGGCTACACCTTC. Translation gives CASSSQGPYGYTF.

This clonotype was seen a few times. The chain employs TRBV29-1 and TRBJ1-1; TRBD1 matches at 7 bases. This CDR3 has 13 residues. Germline V gives CDR1 SQVTM, CDR2 ANQGSEA. The V segment lost 4 bases and the J segment 6 bases; nucleotides outside the gene matches: 8. CDR3 nucleotides: TGCAGCGTTGGAAGGCAGGGGGGCTCTGAAGCTTTCTTT. It encodes CSVGRQGGSEAFF.

This clonotype showed up just a few times. Here the CDR3 DNA reads TGTGCCAGCAGCTTAGCTGGAGCAACTAATGAAAAACTGTTTTTT. It translates to CASSLAGATNEKLFF. This chain connects TRBV7-8 to TRBJ1-4; no clear D gene. Per germline, CDR1 SGHVS and CDR2 FQNEAQ. This CDR3 comprises 15 residues. Deletions cut 0 bases from V and 0 bases from J, with 5 bases between.

This clonotype was observed many times. CDR3 protein: CASREGTGNEQFF. CDR3 nucleotides: TGTGCCAGCAGGGAGGGGACAGGTAATGAGCAGTTCTTC. V and J are TRBV12-3 or TRBV12-4 and TRBJ2-1; 8 nucleotides line up with TRBD1. J was trimmed by 7 bases and V by 6 bases; bases with no gene match: 5. The CDR3 consists of 13 residues.

There are a few counts of this clonotype. The chain employs TRBV28 and TRBJ1-5; tentative D call: TRBD1 (5 bases). There are 13 residues in the CDR3. V was cut by 8 bases and J by 4 bases, with 12 bases left in between. Germline V gives CDR1 MDHEN, CDR2 SYDVKM. CDR3: CASWGSLNQPQHF. The CDR3, as DNA: TGTGCCAGCTGGGGCAGCTTAAATCAGCCCCAGCATTTT. Full variable domain (rest looked up from reference TRBV28 and TRBJ1-5): DVKVTQSSRYLVKRTGEKVFLECVQDMDHENMFWYRQDPGLGLRLIYFSYDVKMKEKGDIPEGYSVSREKKERFSLILESASTNQTSMYLCASWGSLNQPQHFGDGTRLSIL.

The chain uses TRBV7-2 and TRBJ1-5; no definite D call. This CDR3 region has 15 residues. The germline V gene encodes CDR1 SGHTA and CDR2 FQGNSA. V was shortened by 1 base and J by 0 bases, with 7 bases between the two germline ends. The CDR3 sequence is CASSLGYYSNQPQHF. The CDR3 bases are TGTGCCAGCAGCTTAGGATACTATAGCAATCAGCCCCAGCATTTT.

The table lists this clonotype with many counts. The V call is TRBV14, the J call TRBJ1-1; a possible D gene is TRBD1 (5 bases). The CDR3 totals 13 residues. Trimming took off 4 bases at V and 5 bases at J, with 11 bases between the two ends. The germline CDR1 and CDR2 sequences are SGHDN and FVKESK. CDR3 protein: CASSLQGYTEAFF. The CDR3 bases are TGTGCCAGCAGCCTTCAGGGTTATACTGAAGCTTTCTTT.

This clonotype was seen at least ten times. The chain has TRBV12-3 or TRBV12-4 and TRBJ1-2; D is undetermined. This CDR3 is built from 13 residues. The V end was cut by 3 bases, the J end by 8 bases, with 13 bases between. CDR3 sequence reads: CASSFPQRVGYTF. CDR3 bases: TGTGCCAGCAGTTTTCCCCAGAGGGTGGGCTACACCTTC.

The CDR3 bases are TGTGCCAGCGTTGGACAGGGAAAAACTGAAGCTTTCTTT. Its protein product is CASVGQGKTEAFF. This rearrangement joins TRBV6-2 or TRBV6-3 to TRBJ1-1, with 8 bases matching TRBD1. CDR1 is MNHEY, CDR2 SVGEGT, per germline. After removal of 8 bases from V and 5 bases from J, the junction contained 7 bases not matched to a gene. The CDR3 is 13 amino acids.

This clonotype was seen a few times. The chain employs TRBV20-1 and TRBJ2-7; TRBD1 matches at 7 bases. V was pared by 3 bases and J by 0 bases, with 2 bases of the junction left unmatched. Germline V gene lookup returns CDR1 DFQATT and CDR2 SNEGSKA (reference sequence). This CDR3 contains 13 residues. The DNA for the CDR3 is TGCAGTGCTAGCAGGGACAGCTCCTACGAGCAGTACTTC. Residues: CSASRDSSYEQYF.

This chain connects TRBV27 to TRBJ2-4, with 8 bases fitting TRBD2. The J segment lost 14 bases and the V segment lost 8 bases, leaving 14 bases of the junction unmatched. Per germline, CDR1 MNHEY and CDR2 SMNVEV (reference sequence). The CDR3 is 13 amino acids. Here the CDR3 reads CASSQLRGGIEYF. In DNA form, the CDR3 reads TGTGCCAGCTCTCAACTCCGGGGGGGTATCGAGTACTTC.

With respect to this clonotype: One end of the junction does not line up with germline, which may come from a read error. The CDR3 protein is CTSSRAGQEQNEKLFF. The CDR3 DNA follows: TGTACCAGCTCACGAGCCGGACAGGAGCAAAATGAAAAACTGTTTTTT. The rearrangement joins TRBV18 to TRBJ1-4, with 7 nucleotides matching TRBD1. CDR3 size: 16 residues. Per the germline V gene, CDR1 is KGHSH and CDR2 is LQKENI.